Given below is one TCR beta chain in context. The data originate from a study of blood T cell repertoires in COVID-19. Whole-study context: The origin of the acute and convalescent COVID-19 samples was the United States, Italy and Spain. PBMCs, B-cell-depleted T cells, or T cells provided the cDNA or gDNA that made up the material.

V dropped 10 bases and J dropped 2 bases, with 16 bases sitting between them. Germline V gene sequence: CDR1 MNHEY, CDR2 SMNVEV (reference sequence). The CDR3 consists of 14 residues. In the authors' workflow: By means of reference gene primer amplification, nucleated cell counts were estimated. Data came from immunoSEQ multiplex PCR; TCRdb stores just in-frame clones and leaves some out. That table supplies the V and J calls and clone size; D and trimming were determined from the DNA. The sample lists 12,000 to 15,000 clones; around 88% were seen once. This receptor was identified in a human donor in a cohort sampled during active COVID-19. The chain is built from TRBV27 and TRBJ2-3, with D tentatively TRBD2 (7 bases). The sample was peripheral blood. CDR3 nucleotide sequence: TGTGCCACCCAGGGGAGGGTGCTCACAGATACGCAGTATTTT. As protein: CATQGRVLTDTQYF.